This T cell receptor (beta chain) derives from a study of neurological immune-mediated disorders. Whole-study results and caveats: None of the CDR3 amino acid sequences in expanded clones turned up in more than one subject, which points to private repertoires in all groups.

This clonotype was observed many times. What it binds is not known. The CDR3 is made up of 13 amino acids. Germline loops: CDR1 SGHTA, CDR2 FQGNSA. The V and J ends lost 5 bases and 3 bases respectively, with 10 bases between them. 5'RACE with 10-nucleotide random UMIs produced the cDNA. The output of every sequencing run exceeded 190 million TCR-beta sequences, derived from 15-18 subjects. TCRdb passed the 5' RACE reads through MiXCR, listing each CDR3 protein once. The sample carries roughly 36,000 distinct CDR3 sequences, roughly 6.9% recorded once. The cells used in sorted libraries, CD4+ or CD8+ T cells, numbered 900,000 to 1,000,000.

The receptor was isolated from a man over 45 in good health. The V and J genes are TRBV7-2 and TRBJ2-5; D may correspond to TRBD1 or TRBD2 (5 bases each). The material sequenced was CD4+ T cells from blood. CDR3 DNA sequence: TGTGCCAGCAGCCCGGGACGGGAAGAGACCCAGTACTTC. It codes for CASSPGREETQYF.